These 23 T cell receptor beta chains were all obtained from the same sample, sequenced in a study of Ad26.COV2.S vaccination and SARS-CoV-2 variants (dated by TCRdb to the early 2020s). Libraries were made using the immunoSEQ multiplex PCR assay. TCRdb provides this immuneACCESS table in a form limited to in-frame rearrangements. Some clones are lacking; in checked studies, under half of them reflect an unresolved V gene, and why the rest are absent is not known. Recorded for this sample are about 380,000 clones; around four fifths of them occurred a single time. About 7.4% of the sample belongs to the ten largest clones. The meaning of the sample's treatment or condition label: 19 received Ad26.COV2.S at low or high dose, single or two shots; about five received placebo; per-sample allocation not given. For vaccine and placebo recipients, the sequenced repertoires came from samples collected on day 63 after the first injection.

The sample here was peripheral blood, taken in a trial of Ad26.COV2.S vaccine versus placebo. The receptors were sampled from a person between 18 and 65 years old who received the Ad26.COV2.S COVID-19 vaccine or a placebo.

CDR3: CASSKDGSNEKLFF. In nucleotides, the CDR3 is TGTGCCAGCAGTAAAGACGGGTCTAATGAAAAACTGTTTTTT. V is TRBV9 and J is TRBJ1-4; no definite D call. Trimming stripped 5 bases from V and 3 bases from J, with 11 bases between. Looked up from germline, CDR1 is SGDLS and CDR2 is YYNGEE. This CDR3 spans 14 amino acids.

CDR3 loop: CSAGRSGGYTF. CDR3 sequence (DNA): TGCAGTGCCGGCAGGTCCGGGGGCTACACCTTC. This rearrangement joins TRBV20-1 to TRBJ1-2, with D unresolved. The CDR3 totals 11 residues. The ends were cut back, 6 bases at V and 8 bases at J, with 13 bases in the middle. Per germline, CDR1 DFQATT and CDR2 SNEGSKA (reference sequence).

The CDR3 region has the DNA TGTGCCAGTAGCCTGGGGCCTTACCTAGCTTTCTTT. It encodes CASSLGPYLAFF. V usage is TRBV19 and J usage is TRBJ1-1; D perhaps matches TRBD1 (5 bases). Germline lookup yields CDR1 LNHDA and CDR2 SQIVND (reference sequence). Trimming shortened V by 6 bases and J by 10 bases, and 15 bases separated the two germline ends. CDR3 size: 12 residues. The full variable domain, completed using reference TRBV19 and TRBJ1-1, is DGGITQSPKYLFRKEGQNVTLSCEQNLNHDAMYWYRQDPGQGLRLIYYSQIVNDFQKGDIAEGYSVSREKKESFPLTVTSAQKNPTAFYLCASSLGPYLAFFGQGTRLTVV.

This chain uses TRBV25-1 with TRBJ1-2; D may be TRBD1 (6 bases). The CDR3 runs to 14 residues. The V and J ends lost 2 bases and 4 bases respectively, with 11 bases between them. Germline V gene lookup returns CDR1 MGHDK and CDR2 SYGVNS. CDR3 DNA: TGTGCCAGCAGTGAACAGGGGTTCGCCTATGGCTACACCTTC. This codes for CASSEQGFAYGYTF.

DNA for the CDR3: TGTGCCAGCAGGAGTCAGGGGGAGTACGAGCAGTACTTC. Translated: CASRSQGEYEQYF. V is TRBV3-1 (or the pseudogene TRBV3-2) and J is TRBJ2-7; 7 bases agree with TRBD1. Germline V gives CDR1 LGHDT, CDR2 YNNKEL (reference sequence). CDR3 size: 13 residues. Trimming at V came to 6 bases and at J to 4 bases, leaving 6 bases not matched to a gene.

The chain couples TRBV2 to TRBJ1-6, with D uncertain. The CDR3 is 14 amino acids. CDR1 and CDR2 from the germline V gene are SNHLY and FYNNEI. V was pared by 10 bases and J by 0 bases, with 10 bases between. CDR3 region: CATNSGSYNSPLHF. In DNA form, the CDR3 reads TGTGCCACCAACTCTGGCTCCTATAATTCACCCCTCCACTTT.

This clone has a handful of counts. The chain recombines TRBV24-1 with TRBJ1-5; 9 bases match TRBD1. This CDR3 is built from 16 residues. In germline, CDR1 is KGHDR, CDR2 SFDVKD. V gave up 5 bases and J gave up 5 bases; unmatched junction bases: 9. The chain's CDR3 is CATSAGDRGGDQPQHF. Here the CDR3 DNA reads TGTGCCACCAGTGCCGGCGACAGGGGGGGGGATCAGCCCCAGCATTTT.

V and J are TRBV9 and TRBJ1-2; D is perhaps TRBD1 (5 bases). CDR3 length: 17 residues. V lost 4 bases to trimming and J lost 3 bases, with 22 bases between them. Germline CDR1 is SGDLS and CDR2 is YYNGEE. The CDR3 loop is CASSSTGATATHYGYTF. The CDR3 DNA sequence: TGTGCCAGCAGCTCCACCGGGGCAACGGCAACGCACTATGGCTACACCTTC.

This CDR3 is CASPRTGTSGRTQYNEQFF. The CDR3 bases are TGCGCCAGCCCCCGAACCGGGACTAGCGGGAGGACCCAATACAATGAGCAGTTCTTC. The rearrangement joins TRBV10-1 to TRBJ2-1; 15 bases are shared with TRBD2. CDR1 and CDR2 from the germline V gene are WNHNN and SYGVQD (reference sequence). V shed 8 bases and J 4 bases; nucleotides not matched to a gene: 15. The CDR3 has 19 residues.

The chain couples TRBV5-5 to TRBJ2-5; 11 bases map to TRBD1. Germline lookup yields CDR1 SGHKS and CDR2 YYEKEE (reference sequence). J lost 3 bases, V lost 6 bases, and 10 bases had no gene match. The CDR3 covers 16 residues. In nucleotides, the CDR3 is TGTGCCAGCACCCTTGGACAGGGGGCTGGGAAAGAGACCCAGTACTTC. Protein: CASTLGQGAGKETQYF. Full variable domain (outside the CDR3, taken from reference TRBV5-5 and TRBJ2-5): DAGVTQSPTHLIKTRGQQVTLRCSPISGHKSVSWYQQVLGQGPQFIFQYYEKEERGRGNFPDRFSARQFPNYSSELNVNALLLGDSALYLCASTLGQGAGKETQYFGPGTRLLVL.

This chain connects TRBV14 to TRBJ2-2, with D unclear. CDR3 length: 16 residues. Germline V gene data show CDR1 as SGHDN and CDR2 as FVKESK. Trimming removed 4 bases at V and 6 bases at J, with 18 bases between. The CDR3 spells CASSPLKVRFAGELFF. The CDR3 region has the DNA TGTGCCAGCAGCCCCTTGAAGGTCCGGTTCGCCGGGGAGCTGTTTTTT.

The genes are TRBV2 and TRBJ1-4, with 10 bases aligning to TRBD1. V trimming: 6 bases; J trimming: 8 bases; junction bases outside the gene matches: 6. This CDR3 comprises 14 residues. The germline V gene has CDR1 SNHLY and CDR2 FYNNEI. The CDR3 sequence is CASRVTGGVEKLFF. In nucleotides, the CDR3 is TGTGCCAGCAGAGTGACAGGGGGCGTGGAAAAACTGTTTTTT.

This chain connects TRBV5-1 to TRBJ2-5; weak D call: TRBD1 (5 bases). The CDR3 length is 17 residues. Germline lookup yields CDR1 SGHRS and CDR2 YFSETQ. V lost 4 bases to trimming and J lost 5 bases, with 24 bases between them. CDR3 protein: CASSPSLIGQGMETQYF. CDR3 nucleotides: TGCGCCAGCAGCCCCTCCCTCATCGGGCAGGGAATGGAGACCCAGTACTTC.

The chain links TRBV2 to TRBJ1-5; maybe TRBD1 (5 bases). This CDR3 has 15 amino acids. Trimming removed 2 bases from V and 7 bases from J, with 15 bases in between. Germline V lookup: CDR1 SNHLY, CDR2 FYNNEI. In nucleotides, the CDR3 is TGTGCCAGCAGTGAATGGTCCTACGGGGGACAGCCCCAGCATTTT. It is translated as CASSEWSYGGQPQHF. The whole variable domain, filled in from reference TRBV2 and TRBJ1-5, reads EPEVTQTPSHQVTQMGQEVILRCVPISNHLYFYWYRQILGQKVEFLVSFYNNEISEKSEIFDDQFSVERPDGSNFTLKIRSTKLEDSAMYFCASSEWSYGGQPQHFGDGTRLSIL.

The CDR3 loop is CASSQGILAGVSEETQYF. DNA for the CDR3: TGCGCCAGCAGCCAAGGTATACTAGCGGGAGTGTCGGAAGAGACCCAGTACTTC. The chain is built from TRBV4-1 and TRBJ2-5; 11 bases align to TRBD2. The junction had 10 bases not matched to a gene; V was cut back by 1 base and J by 3 bases. CDR1 MGHRA and CDR2 YSYEKL come from the germline V gene. CDR3 length: 18 amino acids.

The chain uses TRBV20-1 and TRBJ1-2, with D uncertain. The germline CDR1 and CDR2 sequences are DFQATT and SNEGSKA (reference sequence). V was pared by 3 bases and J by 6 bases, with 8 bases between. This CDR3 has 11 residues. This CDR3 reads CSASDRNGYTF. The CDR3 DNA is TGCAGTGCTAGCGACCGCAATGGCTACACCTTC.

The V and J genes are TRBV28 and TRBJ2-5, with TRBD2 matching 9 bases. The CDR3 spans 14 residues. The germline gives CDR1 MDHEN, CDR2 SYDVKM. V shed 2 bases, J shed 7 bases, and the junction held 5 bases outside the gene matches. The CDR3 DNA reads as TGTGCCAGCAGTTTAGGTAGCGGGAGAAGGACCCAGTACTTC. Residues: CASSLGSGRRTQYF.

The chain uses TRBV5-1 and TRBJ2-1; D is perhaps TRBD1 (5 bases). Trimming removed 1 base at V and 5 bases at J, with 13 bases between. The CDR3 is 15 amino acids. Germline CDR1 reads SGHRS; CDR2 reads YFSETQ. Here the CDR3 DNA reads TGCGCCAGCAGCTTGTTGGGGCCTGGGGACAATGAGCAGTTCTTC. This encodes CASSLLGPGDNEQFF.

The chain employs TRBV25-1 and TRBJ1-1; no reliable D call. In germline, CDR1 is MGHDK, CDR2 SYGVNS. Trimming pared 6 bases from V and 0 bases from J, leaving 8 bases between. The CDR3 sequence is 13 residues long. CDR3 DNA sequence: TGTGCCAGCAGACCCGACGTGAACACTGAAGCTTTCTTT. Translation gives CASRPDVNTEAFF.

Of note for this clone: The junction differs from germline at one of its ends, possibly a read error. The rearrangement links TRBV30 to TRBJ2-3; D possibly uses TRBD1 or TRBD2 (5 bases each). CDR1 is GTSNPN, CDR2 SVGIG, per germline (reference sequence). The CDR3 sequence is 15 residues long. The CDR3: CAWSPPGTSKDTQYF. The CDR3 coding sequence is TGTGCCTGGAGTCCACCCGGGACCAGCAAAGATACGCAGTATTTT.

The J gene is TRBJ1-1, the V gene TRBV7-8, with D hard to call. This CDR3 has 16 residues. Trimming took 5 bases from V and 5 from J, leaving 21 bases between them. In germline, CDR1 is SGHVS, CDR2 FQNEAQ. CDR3 residues: CASSPWAGSAGTEAFF. The CDR3 DNA is TGTGCCAGCAGCCCCTGGGCCGGTTCAGCGGGTACTGAAGCTTTCTTT.

The chain combines TRBV9 with TRBJ2-3, with 8 bases fitting TRBD2. CDR1 is SGDLS, CDR2 YYNGEE, per germline. The CDR3 totals 17 residues. V lost 2 bases to trimming and J lost 4 bases; unmatched junction nucleotides: 12. The chain's CDR3 is CASSVGPSGRTADTQYF. DNA for the CDR3: TGTGCCAGCAGCGTTGGGCCGAGCGGGAGAACGGCAGATACGCAGTATTTT.

The chain combines TRBV5-4 with TRBJ2-5; D not resolved. V gave up 1 base and J gave up 3 bases, with 7 bases separating them. Germline V CDR1 and CDR2: SGHNT, YYREEE (reference sequence). CDR3 size: 13 residues. The CDR3: CASSLNAKETQYF. CDR3 coding DNA: TGTGCCAGCAGCTTGAACGCCAAAGAGACCCAGTACTTC.